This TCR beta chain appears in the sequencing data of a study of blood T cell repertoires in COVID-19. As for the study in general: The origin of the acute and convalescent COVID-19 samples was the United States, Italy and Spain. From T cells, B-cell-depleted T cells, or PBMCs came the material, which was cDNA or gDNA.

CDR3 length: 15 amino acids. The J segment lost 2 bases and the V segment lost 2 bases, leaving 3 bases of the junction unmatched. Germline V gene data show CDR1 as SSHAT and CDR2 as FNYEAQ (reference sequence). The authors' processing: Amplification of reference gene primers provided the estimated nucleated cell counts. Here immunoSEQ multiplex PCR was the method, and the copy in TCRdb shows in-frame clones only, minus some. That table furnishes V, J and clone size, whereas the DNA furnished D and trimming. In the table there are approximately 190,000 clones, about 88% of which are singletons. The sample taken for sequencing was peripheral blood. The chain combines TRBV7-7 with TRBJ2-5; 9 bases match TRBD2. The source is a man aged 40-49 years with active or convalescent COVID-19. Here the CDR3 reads CASSLMAGGQETQYF. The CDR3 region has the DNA TGTGCCAGCAGCTTAATGGCGGGGGGGCAAGAGACCCAGTACTTC.